The next 26 T cell receptor beta chains were all read from a single sample in a study of T cells expressing NK-cell markers. Each CDR3 protein gets one entry in TCRdb, which reprocessed the 5' RACE reads and gives no DNA. This table lists 350,000 to 450,000 distinct CDR3 sequences. Sequences were obtained from blood T cells: a sorted CD56 or NKG2C T cell subset, CD4+ or CD8+ T cells, or bulk PBMC T cells (not recorded which). The receptor set was obtained from a man aged 18 to 70 in good health.

The V call is TRBV2, the J call TRBJ2-3; TCRdb indicates TRBD2, and absent DNA this call remains unverified. Germline-derived CDR1 and CDR2 are SNHLY and FYNNEI. This CDR3 has 18 residues. The chain's CDR3 is CASSKKWGGGPGTDTQYF.

The chain couples TRBV18 to TRBJ2-7; with no DNA, the TCRdb D assignment of TRBD2 cannot be verified. The CDR3 runs to 18 residues. The germline CDR1 and CDR2 sequences are KGHSH and LQKENI. CDR3 region: CASSPSLPLKREVYEQYF.

The CDR3 loop reads CASSFAAGVSADTQYF. The chain carries TRBV7-2 and TRBJ2-3; the TCRdb call, TRBD2, lacks DNA for checking. Germline CDR1 SGHTA, CDR2 FQGNSA. The CDR3 is 16 amino acids.

This chain uses TRBV6-5 with TRBJ2-3. Germline V lookup: CDR1 MNHEY, CDR2 SVGAGI. The CDR3 covers 16 residues. CDR3 loop: CASSFGFATNADTQYF.

The chain couples TRBV4-1 to TRBJ1-1. Germline assignment: CDR1 MGHRA and CDR2 YSYEKL. This CDR3 has 15 residues. The CDR3: CASSQSPLLHTEAFF.

The V call is TRBV5-5, the J call TRBJ2-1; absent DNA, TCRdb's TRBD1 call cannot be checked. The germline V gene encodes CDR1 SGHKS and CDR2 YYEKEE (reference sequence). This CDR3 comprises 15 residues. The CDR3: CASSSQAGAGDEQFF.

V gene TRBV18 combines with J gene TRBJ1-2. This CDR3 contains 15 residues. The germline CDR1 and CDR2 sequences are KGHSH and LQKENI. CDR3 residues: CASSQTGTENYGYTF.

The chain has TRBV18 and TRBJ1-1; the TCRdb D gene call, TRBD1, has no DNA to confirm it. Germline CDR1 reads KGHSH; CDR2 reads LQKENI. The CDR3 has 15 amino acids. CDR3 in amino acids: CASSLNRDWDTEAFF.

The V call is TRBV10-3, the J call TRBJ2-7; TCRdb reports TRBD1, a call that lacks DNA to check it against. Germline V gene data show CDR1 as ENHRY and CDR2 as SYGVKD. The CDR3 loop spans 14 amino acids. CDR3 residues: CAISKGQGSPEQYF.

The rearrangement links TRBV5-1 to TRBJ2-5; with no DNA, the TCRdb D assignment of TRBD2 cannot be verified. The CDR3 covers 17 residues. Germline values: CDR1 SGHRS, CDR2 YFSETQ. Here the CDR3 reads CASRRWTSGGPQETQYF.

J is TRBJ2-7 and V is TRBV28; with no DNA, the TCRdb D assignment of TRBD1 cannot be verified. Germline CDR1 and CDR2: MDHEN and SYDVKM. The CDR3 covers 16 residues. The CDR3 here is CASSSPGQGLSYEQYF.

This sequence joins TRBV20-1 and TRBJ2-1. Germline values: CDR1 DFQATT, CDR2 SNEGSKA (reference sequence). This CDR3 comprises 12 residues. Here the CDR3 reads CSATYYNNEQFF.

The chain joins TRBV7-2 to TRBJ2-3; TCRdb's D call, TRBD1, is unchecked because there is no DNA. This CDR3 has 19 amino acids. The V gene's germline CDR1 is SGHTA and CDR2 FQGNSA. CDR3 amino acids: CASSLAADRGWAGTDTQYF. Drawing the rest from reference TRBV7-2 and TRBJ2-3, the complete variable domain is GAGVSQSPSNKVTEKGKDVELRCDPISGHTALYWYRQSLGQGLEFLIYFQGNSAPDKSGLPSDRFSAERTGGSVSTLTIQRTQQEDSAVYLCASSLAADRGWAGTDTQYFGPGTRLTVL.

J is TRBJ1-2 and V is TRBV6-1. The CDR3 is made up of 11 amino acids. Germline-derived CDR1 and CDR2 are MNHNS and SASEGT. CDR3 sequence: CASERTLDYTF.

The genes are TRBV19 and TRBJ2-1; the TCRdb call, TRBD2, lacks DNA for checking. Looked up from germline, CDR1 is LNHDA and CDR2 is SQIVND (reference sequence). The CDR3 has 12 amino acids. The CDR3 loop reads CASSGGVGEQFF.

The V and J genes are TRBV15 and TRBJ1-2. Germline V gene sequence: CDR1 LNHNV, CDR2 YYDKDF (reference sequence). The CDR3 sequence is 13 residues long. The CDR3 sequence: CATSRDFPYGYTF.

The V gene is TRBV4-2, the J gene TRBJ1-5. Germline values: CDR1 LGHNA, CDR2 YNFKEQ. The CDR3 contains 15 residues. The chain's CDR3 is CASSQDGTEGQPQHF.

The J gene is TRBJ1-6, the V gene TRBV12-3 or TRBV12-4; lacking DNA, the TRBD1 call made by TCRdb goes unchecked. The CDR3 length is 16 residues. CDR3 amino acids: CASSPLGQGRGSPLHF.

The rearrangement links TRBV6-5 to TRBJ1-1; the D call from TCRdb, TRBD1, cannot be confirmed without DNA. The CDR3 totals 15 residues. CDR1 is MNHEY and CDR2 is SVGAGI in the germline V gene. This CDR3 reads CASRILQGGGTEAFF.

This chain uses TRBV6-1 with TRBJ2-7; the TRBD1 assignment by TCRdb is unverifiable without DNA. The CDR3 consists of 13 residues. Germline CDR1 reads MNHNS; CDR2 reads SASEGT. CDR3: CASSRQGSVEQYF.

The chain uses TRBV6-1 and TRBJ1-5; the TRBD1 assignment by TCRdb is unverifiable without DNA. This CDR3 has 15 residues. The germline V gene encodes CDR1 MNHNS and CDR2 SASEGT. CDR3 residues: CASTSDRPRDWPQHF.

The chain joins TRBV27 to TRBJ1-6; the D call from TCRdb, TRBD1, cannot be confirmed without DNA. This CDR3 has 18 residues. Germline-derived CDR1 and CDR2 are MNHEY and SMNVEV (reference sequence). The CDR3 reads CASSYGPTGLGYNSPLHF.

The V gene is TRBV12-3 or TRBV12-4, the J gene TRBJ2-7; TCRdb names TRBD2, which stays unverified in the absence of DNA. CDR3 size: 15 residues. This chain's CDR3 is CASSEGTSRDGEQYF.

The chain couples TRBV12-3 or TRBV12-4 to TRBJ2-3; TCRdb's D gene call, TRBD1, goes unchecked for lack of DNA. The CDR3 has 15 residues. The CDR3 reads CASSKTGGYTDTQYF.

The genes are TRBV2 and TRBJ1-1. The CDR3 spans 14 residues. Per germline, CDR1 SNHLY and CDR2 FYNNEI. CDR3 amino acids: CASITNGVGTEAFF.

The chain links TRBV6-1 to TRBJ2-7; TCRdb's D call of TRBD1 is untestable without DNA. CDR1 is MNHNS and CDR2 is SASEGT in the germline V gene. The CDR3 runs to 13 residues. CDR3 loop: CASRPQTGGEQYF.